This entry lists 32 T cell receptor beta chains sequenced from one sample in a study of control samples from healthy donors and cancer patients. Clones were sequenced by immunoSEQ multiplex PCR, and TCRdb holds only the in-frame ones, with some missing. The sample shows 70,000 to 100,000 clones, about 89% of them seen only once. Sequencing input: blood. These receptor sequences come from a woman in her sixties or seventies in good health.

The gene calls are TRBV7-2 and TRBJ2-1, with D possibly being TRBD1 (7 bases). Germline loops: CDR1 SGHTA, CDR2 FQGNSA. CDR3 length: 17 amino acids. V was cut by 7 bases and J by 7 bases, with 26 bases left in between. The chain's CDR3 is CASTYSPGNRGGNEQFF. DNA for the CDR3: TGTGCCAGCACATATTCCCCCGGGAACAGGGGAGGAAATGAGCAGTTCTTC.

The V and J genes are TRBV19 and TRBJ2-3, with 10 positions matching TRBD1. V trimming: 6 bases; J trimming: 3 bases; junction bases outside the gene matches: 9. Germline values: CDR1 LNHDA, CDR2 SQIVND (reference sequence). The CDR3 covers 16 residues. CDR3 in amino acids: CASSTTGTGATDTQYF. CDR3 nucleotides: TGTGCCAGTAGCACTACCGGGACAGGGGCGACAGATACGCAGTATTTT.

This rearrangement joins TRBV4-1 to TRBJ1-2; TRBD1 is a possible D gene (6 bases). Trimming left V 4 bases short and J 0 bases short, with 18 bases between. CDR1 and CDR2 from the germline V gene are MGHRA and YSYEKL. The CDR3 sequence is 17 residues long. The CDR3 loop is CASSPRAGQGSNYGYTF. Here the CDR3 DNA reads TGCGCCAGCAGCCCACGGGCAGGCCAGGGGTCTAACTATGGCTACACCTTC.

V is TRBV30 and J is TRBJ1-2; D is uncertain. The CDR3 extends over 14 amino acids. Germline V gene lookup returns CDR1 GTSNPN and CDR2 SVGIG (reference sequence). Deletions cut 3 bases from V and 5 bases from J, with 16 bases between. The DNA for the CDR3 is TGTGCCTGGAGACCTTGGACGAAGGCGTATGGCTACACCTTC. Translation: CAWRPWTKAYGYTF.

The rearrangement joins TRBV20-1 to TRBJ1-1; D not certain. CDR3 length equals 12 residues. The germline gives CDR1 DFQATT, CDR2 SNEGSKA (reference sequence). V was pared by 3 bases and J by 4 bases, with 9 bases between. CDR3 nucleotides: TGCAGTGCTAGTGGTGGAAGCACTGAAGCTTTCTTT. This encodes CSASGGSTEAFF.

V is TRBV18 and J is TRBJ2-5; tentative D call: TRBD2 (6 bases). Deletions cut 3 bases from V and 5 bases from J, with 13 bases between. The CDR3 is made up of 14 amino acids. Germline CDR1 and CDR2: KGHSH and LQKENI. The DNA for the CDR3 is TGTGCCAGCTCACCCCGACTAGTCGTCGAGACCCAGTACTTC. Its protein product is CASSPRLVVETQYF.

This chain links TRBV27 with TRBJ2-4; D is possibly TRBD1 (6 bases). Trimming cost V 2 bases and J 1 base, with 12 bases left between them. There are 16 residues in the CDR3. In germline, CDR1 is MNHEY, CDR2 SMNVEV (reference sequence). The DNA for the CDR3 is TGTGCCAGCAGTTTAATGGGGGCCTCGGCCAAAAACATTCAGTACTTC. Translated: CASSLMGASAKNIQYF.

This chain connects TRBV11-3 to TRBJ1-1; no firm D call. The CDR3 length is 15 residues. Per the germline V gene, CDR1 is SGHNT and CDR2 is YENEEA. V lost 1 base and J lost 3, with 12 bases in between. CDR3: CASSLVFSEHTEAFF. DNA of the CDR3: TGTGCCAGCAGCTTAGTGTTTTCAGAGCACACTGAAGCTTTCTTT.

The genes are TRBV5-1 and TRBJ2-2; TRBD2 aligns across 9 bases. J gave up 1 base and V 7 bases, and 2 bases lay outside the gene matches. Germline lookup yields CDR1 SGHRS and CDR2 YFSETQ. This CDR3 comprises 14 residues. DNA of the CDR3: TGCGCCAGCCAGCGGGAGGTGAACACCGGGGAGCTGTTTTTT. This gives the protein CASQREVNTGELFF.

The J gene is TRBJ1-4, the V gene TRBV19; 8 bases are a match to TRBD1. This CDR3 region has 15 residues. J gave up 2 bases and V 1 base, and 0 bases lay outside the gene matches. Germline CDR1 and CDR2: LNHDA and SQIVND (reference sequence). This chain's CDR3 is CASSIGTGTNEKLFF. CDR3 sequence (DNA): TGTGCCAGTAGTATAGGGACAGGGACTAATGAAAAACTGTTTTTT. Full variable domain (remainder filled in from reference TRBV19 and TRBJ1-4): DGGITQSPKYLFRKEGQNVTLSCEQNLNHDAMYWYRQDPGQGLRLIYYSQIVNDFQKGDIAEGYSVSREKKESFPLTVTSAQKNPTAFYLCASSIGTGTNEKLFFGSGTQLSVL.

The chain has TRBV6-5 and TRBJ1-6; 7 bases align to TRBD1. The V gene end was trimmed by 0 bases and the J gene end by 10 bases; junction bases not matched to a gene: 3. Germline loops: CDR1 MNHEY, CDR2 SVGAGI. The CDR3 has 14 residues. CDR3 in DNA: TGTGCCAGCAGTTACTCGGGACAGTTCTCACCCCTCCACTTT. Residues: CASSYSGQFSPLHF.

This clone was seen a few times. V gene TRBV7-8 combines with J gene TRBJ2-3; D is unclear. The CDR3 consists of 13 residues. The V end lost 5 bases, the J end lost 2 bases, and 8 bases lay between the germline ends. Germline assignment: CDR1 SGHVS and CDR2 FQNEAQ. The CDR3 DNA reads as TGTGCCAGCAGCCATAGACACACAGATACGCAGTATTTT. This sequence encodes CASSHRHTDTQYF.

The V call is TRBV2, the J call TRBJ2-2; TRBD2 aligns across 14 bases. The CDR3 totals 15 residues. In germline, CDR1 is SNHLY, CDR2 FYNNEI. Trimming at V came to 7 bases and at J to 6 bases, leaving 4 bases not matched to a gene. CDR3 in DNA: TGTGCCAGCACCGGACTAGCGGGAGGTCCCGGGGAGCTGTTTTTT. As protein: CASTGLAGGPGELFF.

This clone is a singleton in its sample. V usage is TRBV6-2 or TRBV6-3 and J usage is TRBJ1-5; 8 bases match TRBD1. V lost 5 bases and J lost 4; bases outside the gene matches: 13. This CDR3 is built from 17 residues. CDR1 and CDR2 (germline): MNHEY, SVGEGT. CDR3 protein: CASSTGTGGLWNQPQHF. CDR3 nucleotides: TGTGCCAGCAGTACAGGGACAGGAGGGCTTTGGAATCAGCCCCAGCATTTT.

J is TRBJ2-7 and V is TRBV5-1; D is possibly TRBD1 or TRBD2 (6 bases each). Germline V gene sequence: CDR1 SGHRS, CDR2 YFSETQ. V was clipped by 2 bases and J by 0 bases, with 24 bases between them. CDR3 length: 19 residues. The DNA for the CDR3 is TGCGCCAGCAGCTTTGTGGGGGCGTTGCGGAGGGGGGCCTCCTACGAGCAGTACTTC. Translating gives CASSFVGALRRGASYEQYF.

The chain joins TRBV18 to TRBJ2-2; 11 positions agree with TRBD2. From germline, CDR1 is KGHSH and CDR2 LQKENI. Losses at the gene ends were 1 base for V and 6 bases for J; bases not matched to a gene: 7. This CDR3 comprises 17 residues. CDR3 sequence: CASSPLLAGDWAGELFF. The CDR3 DNA sequence: TGTGCCAGCTCACCACTACTAGCGGGAGATTGGGCCGGGGAGCTGTTTTTT.

The rearrangement links TRBV18 to TRBJ1-2, with 10 positions matching TRBD1. Germline CDR1 is KGHSH and CDR2 is LQKENI. CDR3 length: 15 amino acids. V shed 6 bases and J 8 bases; nucleotides not matched to a gene: 12. The CDR3 region is CASSPIRDRGGGYTF. The CDR3 DNA reads TGTGCCAGCTCCCCTATCCGGGACAGGGGTGGCGGCTACACCTTC.

The rearrangement uses TRBV5-6 and TRBJ1-1, with D possibly matching TRBD1 (5 bases). Per germline, CDR1 SGHDT and CDR2 YYEEEE. The CDR3 contains 14 residues. The V end lost 3 bases, the J end lost 3 bases, and 12 bases lay between the germline ends. CDR3 bases: TGTGCCAGCAGCTACGCAGGGTTTGACACTGAAGCTTTCTTT. Translating gives CASSYAGFDTEAFF.

This sequence joins TRBV27 and TRBJ2-1; 8 nucleotides agree with TRBD2. The V gene end was trimmed by 8 bases and the J gene end by 6 bases; junction bases not matched to a gene: 12. Germline assignment: CDR1 MNHEY and CDR2 SMNVEV (reference sequence). This CDR3 is built from 15 residues. The CDR3: CASGYLGLAGNEQFF. CDR3 in DNA: TGTGCCAGCGGTTACCTCGGGCTAGCGGGCAATGAGCAGTTCTTC.

The chain couples TRBV7-9 to TRBJ1-5; no clear D. The germline V gene encodes CDR1 SEHNR and CDR2 FQNEAQ (reference sequence). The V gene lost 3 bases and the J gene lost 4 bases, with 7 bases spanning the gap. This CDR3 spans 13 amino acids. The CDR3 region has the DNA TGTGCCAGCAGCTTGACCACTAATCAGCCCCAGCATTTT. Its translation is CASSLTTNQPQHF.

The chain joins TRBV5-1 to TRBJ1-6, with 10 positions matching TRBD1. J was trimmed by 6 bases and V by 4 bases; bases with no gene match: 7. Germline V lookup: CDR1 SGHRS, CDR2 YFSETQ. The CDR3 runs to 16 residues. The chain's CDR3 is CASSDGTGALNSPLHF. In DNA, the CDR3 is TGCGCCAGCAGCGACGGGACAGGGGCTCTTAATTCACCCCTCCACTTT.

The chain has TRBV5-1 and TRBJ2-6; no definite D call. The V gene's germline CDR1 is SGHRS and CDR2 YFSETQ. The CDR3 has 14 amino acids. Trimming left V 6 bases short and J 0 bases short, with 7 bases between. The CDR3 DNA sequence: TGCGCCAGCAACGCGGCCTCTGGGGCCAACGTCCTGACTTTC. Amino acid sequence: CASNAASGANVLTF.

This rearrangement joins TRBV5-5 to TRBJ2-1; D remains ambiguous. CDR1 is SGHKS, CDR2 YYEKEE, per germline (reference sequence). CDR3 length: 14 amino acids. The V end lost 1 base, the J end lost 1 base, and 6 bases lay between the germline ends. The CDR3 DNA reads as TGTGCCAGCAGCTTGCAAGTTTCCTACAATGAGCAGTTCTTC. This codes for CASSLQVSYNEQFF.

The V call is TRBV9, the J call TRBJ2-1; D ambiguous. The V gene's germline CDR1 is SGDLS and CDR2 YYNGEE. V dropped 0 bases and J dropped 0 bases, with 13 bases sitting between them. The CDR3 is 17 amino acids. The chain's CDR3 is CASSVDGGTSSYNEQFF. The CDR3 DNA reads as TGTGCCAGCAGCGTAGATGGCGGAACAAGCTCCTACAATGAGCAGTTCTTC.

The CDR3 spells CAGETATYGYTF. The CDR3 bases are TGTGCCGGAGAGACTGCGACATATGGCTACACCTTC. The chain links TRBV30 to TRBJ1-2; no clear D gene. This CDR3 is built from 12 residues. V lost 8 bases to trimming and J lost 5 bases, with 15 bases between them. From germline, CDR1 is GTSNPN and CDR2 SVGIG (reference sequence).

V is TRBV5-1 and J is TRBJ2-1; a possible D gene is TRBD2 (6 bases). CDR1 is SGHRS and CDR2 is YFSETQ in the germline V gene. V lost 4 bases and J lost 2, with 13 bases in between. This CDR3 has 15 residues. The DNA for the CDR3 is TGCGCCAGCAGCCCTCGGGAGAATCCCTACAATGAGCAGTTCTTC. Its translation is CASSPRENPYNEQFF.

The rearrangement links TRBV7-2 to TRBJ1-2, with D possibly TRBD1 on 5 matching bases. CDR3 size: 13 residues. With 2 bases removed from V and 5 bases from J, the gap between germline ends came to 9 bases. Germline V gene lookup returns CDR1 SGHTA and CDR2 FQGNSA. DNA of the CDR3: TGTGCCAGCAGCTTAAGGGGCGCGTATGGCTACACCTTC. Its translation is CASSLRGAYGYTF.

This clone was counted a few times. V is TRBV28 and J is TRBJ1-6, with 8 bases matching TRBD1. Per germline, CDR1 MDHEN and CDR2 SYDVKM. V shed 3 bases, J shed 0 bases, and the junction held 10 bases outside the gene matches. The CDR3 has 19 residues. Here the CDR3 reads CASSLNNRGSSSYNSPLHF. CDR3 nucleotide sequence: TGTGCCAGCAGTTTGAACAACAGGGGGTCGAGCTCCTATAATTCACCCCTCCACTTT.

This clone was counted a single time. The chain uses TRBV19 and TRBJ2-3; tentatively, D is TRBD1 (6 bases). Germline CDR1 is LNHDA and CDR2 is SQIVND (reference sequence). Trimming left V 3 bases short and J 4 bases short, with 11 bases between. The CDR3 is 14 residues long. CDR3 nucleotide sequence: TGTGCCAGTAGTATCCGGGACAAAGCAGATACGCAGTATTTT. This gives the protein CASSIRDKADTQYF.

The V gene is TRBV11-3, the J gene TRBJ2-2, with a possible D match to TRBD1 (7 bases). V shed 5 bases and J shed 5 bases, with 15 bases lying between them. The CDR3 extends over 15 amino acids. Germline CDR1 and CDR2: SGHNT and YENEEA. The CDR3 bases are TGTGCCAGCAGCCCCAGGAGGGGGCGGACCGGGGAGCTGTTTTTT. As protein: CASSPRRGRTGELFF.

This rearrangement joins TRBV6-4 to TRBJ2-2; 8 bases are a match to TRBD1. Trimming removed 6 bases from V and 4 bases from J; junction bases left unmatched: 13. Germline CDR1 reads MRHNA; CDR2 reads SNTAGT. This CDR3 has 17 amino acids. This CDR3 is CASSPEAGGAITGELFF. The DNA of the CDR3 is TGTGCCAGCAGCCCTGAGGCAGGGGGCGCCATCACCGGGGAGCTGTTTTTT.

The genes are TRBV13 and TRBJ2-1, with 10 bases aligning to TRBD2. Looked up from germline, CDR1 is PRHDT and CDR2 is FYEKMQ (reference sequence). Unmatched junction bases numbered 4, after V lost 6 bases and J lost 2 bases. The CDR3 runs 15 residues. CDR3 residues: CASRMSGGAYNEQFF. DNA of the CDR3: TGTGCCAGCAGGATGAGCGGGGGGGCCTACAATGAGCAGTTCTTC.